A selection of T cell receptor beta chains follows, all from one sample in a study of blood T cell repertoires in COVID-19. TCRdb keeps only in-frame clones here, not all; method: immunoSEQ multiplex PCR. The sample yields fewer than 20,000 clones, approximately 90% seen once. The sample taken for sequencing was peripheral blood. The origin of the receptors is a man aged 55 to 70 with active COVID-19. Both conserved end residues are part of each CDR3. Fields, in order: V gene, J gene, clone size, CDR3 protein. Size is omitted from some rows. Given values are once, few, many or a class for expanded clones.

V gene: TRBV19; J gene: TRBJ1-6; clone size: -; CDR3 protein: CASSPVGIGSPLHF
V gene: TRBV19; J gene: TRBJ2-2; clone size: -; CDR3 protein: CASSPPGQGTGELFF
V gene: TRBV4-2; J gene: TRBJ1-1; clone size: -; CDR3 protein: CASSQADRRNTEAFF
V gene: TRBV29-1; J gene: TRBJ1-2; clone size: -; CDR3 protein: CSVAGGHNYGYTF
V gene: TRBV21-1; J gene: TRBJ2-2; clone size: -; CDR3 protein: CASSDREGHYNTGELFF
V gene: TRBV24-1; J gene: TRBJ2-2; clone size: -; CDR3 protein: CATSDTTGKGVSGELFF
V gene: TRBV6-5; J gene: TRBJ1-3; clone size: -; CDR3 protein: CASSYGGTAYF
V gene: TRBV5-4; J gene: TRBJ2-1; clone size: -; CDR3 protein: CASRRELGGVDGEQFF
V gene: TRBV27; J gene: TRBJ2-7; clone size: medium-sized; CDR3 protein: CASSLGQGNGEQYF
V gene: TRBV4-1; J gene: TRBJ1-5; clone size: -; CDR3 protein: CASSQGPLGNQPQHF
V gene: TRBV4-1; J gene: TRBJ2-7; clone size: -; CDR3 protein: CASSQAPYRRLGEQYF
V gene: TRBV4-1; J gene: TRBJ1-1; clone size: -; CDR3 protein: CASSPHRGDIVNTEAFF